These T cell receptor beta chains were read from a single sample in a study of cytomegalovirus exposure and HLA in healthy donors. Generated by immunoSEQ multiplex PCR, the TCRdb table keeps only in-frame clones and is missing some. Here the sample spans about 160,000 clones, roughly 81% being singletons. Sequenced material: PBMCs. Receptor source: a woman between 45 and 65 years old in good health and CMV-seronegative. CDR3s leave out the opening cysteine and the closing phenylalanine or tryptophan. Only some rows state a clone size, as once, few, many or a class for expanded clones.

clone_size: .
j_call: TRBJ2-3
cdr3_length: 11
v_call: TRBV10-3
cdr3_aa: AISEGGPDTQY

clone_size: .
j_call: TRBJ2-7
cdr3_length: 12
v_call: TRBV28
cdr3_aa: ASSLWGGSYEQY

clone_size: .
j_call: TRBJ1-1
cdr3_length: 14
v_call: TRBV9
cdr3_aa: ASSPKSGTAYTEAF

clone_size: .
j_call: TRBJ1-1
cdr3_length: 12
v_call: TRBV7-9
cdr3_aa: ASSPRVTVTEAF

clone_size: .
j_call: TRBJ2-7
cdr3_length: 12
v_call: TRBV15
cdr3_aa: ATSRLGSGHEQY

clone_size: few
j_call: TRBJ1-5
cdr3_length: 11
v_call: TRBV6-1
cdr3_aa: ATPGLGNQPQH

clone_size: .
j_call: TRBJ2-5
cdr3_length: 11
v_call: TRBV29-1
cdr3_aa: SAGHWGGETQY

clone_size: .
j_call: TRBJ1-6
cdr3_length: 13
v_call: TRBV15
cdr3_aa: ATSRGPVSNSPLH

clone_size: .
j_call: TRBJ2-1
cdr3_length: 14
v_call: TRBV11-2
cdr3_aa: ASSLGLAASYNEQF

clone_size: .
j_call: TRBJ1-2
cdr3_length: 12
v_call: TRBV27
cdr3_aa: ASRPGGGDYGYT

clone_size: .
j_call: TRBJ1-2
cdr3_length: 13
v_call: TRBV27
cdr3_aa: ASGPWAPMKVGYT

clone_size: .
j_call: TRBJ2-3
cdr3_length: 10
v_call: TRBV2
cdr3_aa: ASGYRGDTQY

clone_size: .
j_call: TRBJ1-1
cdr3_length: 12
v_call: TRBV27
cdr3_aa: ASSLRGGLTEAF

clone_size: .
j_call: TRBJ2-1
cdr3_length: 14
v_call: TRBV7-3
cdr3_aa: ASSLDGGTSYNEQF

clone_size: .
j_call: TRBJ2-7
cdr3_length: 17
v_call: TRBV7-2
cdr3_aa: ASSGYGLAGGKKAYEQY

clone_size: .
j_call: TRBJ1-2
cdr3_length: 13
v_call: TRBV4-3
cdr3_aa: ASSQELGVNYGYT

clone_size: .
j_call: TRBJ1-2
cdr3_length: 11
v_call: TRBV7-2
cdr3_aa: ASSPSGNYGYT

clone_size: once
j_call: TRBJ2-7
cdr3_length: 16
v_call: TRBV7-9
cdr3_aa: SSSLFPGQGESSYEQY

clone_size: .
j_call: TRBJ2-5
cdr3_length: 11
v_call: TRBV13
cdr3_aa: ASSLKVFGTQY

clone_size: .
j_call: TRBJ2-7
cdr3_length: 10
v_call: TRBV11-2
cdr3_aa: ASSYSSYEQY

clone_size: .
j_call: TRBJ2-1
cdr3_length: 13
v_call: TRBV7-2
cdr3_aa: ASSLGRTGALEQF

clone_size: .
j_call: TRBJ2-3
cdr3_length: 13
v_call: TRBV10-3
cdr3_aa: AVRGQGAHTDTQY

clone_size: .
j_call: TRBJ2-3
cdr3_length: 12
v_call: TRBV7-9
cdr3_aa: ASSRTGGTDTQY

clone_size: few
j_call: TRBJ2-7
cdr3_length: 14
v_call: TRBV5-1
cdr3_aa: ASSSPGTGGRDEQY

clone_size: .
j_call: TRBJ1-2
cdr3_length: 10
v_call: TRBV2
cdr3_aa: ASRGDRPGYT

clone_size: once
j_call: TRBJ1-1
cdr3_length: 10
v_call: TRBV6-5
cdr3_aa: ASSGRNTEAF

clone_size: .
j_call: TRBJ2-4
cdr3_length: 12
v_call: TRBV28
cdr3_aa: ASSLSEGAHIQY

clone_size: .
j_call: TRBJ1-3
cdr3_length: 12
v_call: TRBV28
cdr3_aa: ASSYDNSGNTIY

clone_size: .
j_call: TRBJ2-7
cdr3_length: 12
v_call: TRBV29-1
cdr3_aa: SVEERAGIYEQY

clone_size: .
j_call: TRBJ1-2
cdr3_length: 12
v_call: TRBV6-4
cdr3_aa: ASRKTVFFGGYT

clone_size: .
j_call: TRBJ1-1
cdr3_length: 12
v_call: TRBV4-3
cdr3_aa: ASSQADRNTEAF

clone_size: once
j_call: TRBJ1-1
cdr3_length: 11
v_call: TRBV19
cdr3_aa: ASSSTSNTEAF